Listed below are T cell receptor beta chains from one sample, sequenced in a study of CD8 T cells in ankylosing spondylitis. Each CDR3 protein is one row after TCRdb ran MiXCR on the 5' RACE reads. This table holds some 200,000 distinct CDR3 sequences, about 26% found once. The sequencing sample was made of blood, either unsorted or a sorted T cell fraction (not recorded which). These receptors originate from a male donor with ankylosing spondylitis or in good health (not recorded which). Each CDR3 is given with its conserved first and last residue. The order of the fields is clone size, V gene, J gene, D gene, CDR3 protein, CDR3 DNA. D genes are given only for firm matches. Not every row has a clone size; where given, it reads once, few, many or a size class.

few,TRBV20-1,TRBJ2-1,TRBD2,CSARRGLGWDEQFF,TGCAGTGCTAGGAGGGGACTAGGGTGGGATGAGCAGTTCTTC
.,TRBV6-1,TRBJ2-7,.,CASSASGWNHEQYF,TGTGCCAGCAGTGCCAGCGGGTGGAACCACGAGCAGTACTTC
.,TRBV29-1,TRBJ2-2,.,CSVGLASNTGELFF,TGCAGCGTTGGGCTAGCAAGTAACACCGGGGAGCTGTTTTTT
few,TRBV6-2/TRBV6-3,TRBJ2-1,TRBD2,CASSERGVDEQFF,TGTGCCAGCAGCGAGCGGGGCGTCGATGAGCAGTTCTTC
many,TRBV29-1,TRBJ2-7,.,CSVVTPRTYEQYF,TGCAGCGTTGTGACTCCCCGAACCTACGAGCAGTACTTC
once,TRBV6-5,TRBJ2-1,.,CASSYSEVYNEQFF,TGTGCCAGCAGTTACTCTGAGGTTTACAATGAGCAGTTCTTC
.,TRBV6-1,TRBJ2-3,.,CASSGAGLGADTQYF,TGTGCCAGCAGTGGCGCAGGATTGGGCGCAGATACGCAGTATTTT
many,TRBV30,TRBJ2-3,.,CALAGSTDTQYF,TGTGCTTTGGCGGGGTCCACAGATACGCAGTATTTT
few,TRBV20-1,TRBJ2-7,.,CSASYRSSYEQYF,TGCAGTGCTAGTTACCGGAGCTCCTACGAGCAGTACTTC
.,TRBV29-1,TRBJ1-2,.,CSVTGGGLGYTF,TGCAGCGTGACCGGGGGGGGGCTGGGCTACACCTTC
few,TRBV5-1,TRBJ2-3,.,CASSFLAPGTDTQYF,TGCGCCAGCAGCTTCCTAGCGCCCGGCACAGATACGCAGTATTTT
few,TRBV19,TRBJ1-1,TRBD1,CASSGTGFTGAEAFF,TGTGCCAGTAGTGGGACAGGGTTTACGGGCGCTGAAGCTTTCTTT
.,TRBV20-1,TRBJ2-1,.,CSARLARSLNEQFF,TGCAGTGCTAGACTAGCGAGATCGTTGAATGAGCAGTTCTTC
.,TRBV4-1,TRBJ2-6,.,CASSQSLIGRPGANVLTF,TGCGCCAGCAGCCAATCTTTGATCGGCCGACCCGGGGCCAACGTCCTGACTTTC
many,TRBV20-1,TRBJ2-4,TRBD1,CSASTGVTKNIQYF,TGCAGTGCTAGTACAGGGGTTACCAAAAACATTCAGTACTTC
.,TRBV5-1,TRBJ2-4,.,CASSLAERLAKNIQYF,TGCGCCAGCAGCTTGGCAGAAAGACTAGCCAAAAACATTCAGTACTTC
.,TRBV11-1,TRBJ2-3,.,CASSSSGTDLRETRTDTQYF,TGTGCCAGCAGCTCCTCTGGGACAGACCTCCGGGAGACGCGCACAGATACGCAGTATTTT
many,TRBV29-1,TRBJ1-1,TRBD1,CSVERGTGGNTEAFF,TGCAGCGTTGAGCGGGGGACAGGGGGGAACACTGAAGCTTTCTTT
many,TRBV28,TRBJ2-1,TRBD2,CASSLLAGEGNEQFF,TGTGCCAGCAGTTTACTAGCGGGCGAAGGGAATGAGCAGTTCTTC
.,TRBV29-1,TRBJ2-1,TRBD2,CSVQGFGTSGRAGNEQFF,TGCAGCGTCCAGGGGTTTGGGACTAGCGGGAGGGCCGGGAATGAGCAGTTCTTC
many,TRBV4-3,TRBJ2-3,.,CASSQDWSRHSTDTQYF,TGCGCCAGCAGCCAAGATTGGAGCAGACATAGCACAGATACGCAGTATTTT
.,TRBV20-1,TRBJ1-5,TRBD1,CSAEDRGRNQPQHF,TGCAGTGCAGAGGACAGGGGTCGGAATCAGCCCCAGCATTTT
many,TRBV5-1,TRBJ2-1,TRBD2,CASSSAKTSGTSYNEQFF,TGCGCCAGCAGTTCCGCCAAGACTAGCGGGACCTCCTACAATGAGCAGTTCTTC
few,TRBV20-1,TRBJ2-7,.,CSARTIGKGFEQYF,TGCAGTGCTAGGACAATCGGGAAGGGTTTCGAGCAGTACTTC
.,TRBV20-1,TRBJ2-7,TRBD1,CSAPLWTGGGSEQYF,TGCAGTGCGCCTCTATGGACAGGGGGAGGCTCCGAGCAGTACTTC
.,TRBV5-1,TRBJ2-7,.,CASSLELDMGYEQYF,TGCGCCAGCAGCTTGGAGCTGGACATGGGCTACGAGCAGTACTTC
many,TRBV7-8,TRBJ2-7,TRBD2,CASSQHTSGSSYEQYF,TGTGCCAGCAGCCAACACACTAGCGGGAGCTCCTACGAGCAGTACTTC
many,TRBV10-3,TRBJ2-1,TRBD2,CAISESERGTSYNEQFF,TGTGCCATCAGTGAGTCTGAGCGGGGTACCTCCTACAATGAGCAGTTCTTC
.,TRBV6-5,TRBJ1-2,.,CASSYSISGAYGYTF,TGTGCCAGCAGTTACTCGATCTCTGGTGCCTATGGCTACACCTTC
many,TRBV5-1,TRBJ2-3,TRBD2,CASSLGGSADTQYF,TGCGCCAGCAGCTTGGGCGGGAGCGCAGATACGCAGTATTTT
.,TRBV27,TRBJ2-3,TRBD1,CASSYQGVRTDTQYF,TGTGCCAGCAGTTATCAGGGGGTCCGCACAGATACGCAGTATTTT
few,TRBV4-2,TRBJ2-1,TRBD1,CASSQEKQGVSRQFF,TGTGCCAGCAGCCAAGAGAAACAGGGGGTTTCTCGGCAGTTCTTC
.,TRBV20-1,TRBJ2-5,TRBD1,CSARGTGKETQYF,TGCAGTGCTAGAGGGACAGGGAAAGAGACCCAGTACTTC
many,TRBV12-3/TRBV12-4,TRBJ1-4,TRBD1,CASSFSGGEEKLFF,TGTGCCAGCAGTTTTTCAGGGGGCGAGGAAAAACTGTTTTTT
.,TRBV20-1,TRBJ2-4,.,CSASAVTDGTKNIQYF,TGCAGTGCTAGCGCGGTAACGGATGGAACCAAAAACATTCAGTACTTC
.,TRBV20-1,TRBJ2-7,TRBD2,CSARDLGLTSYEQYF,TGCAGTGCTAGAGATTTGGGACTAACCTCCTACGAGCAGTACTTC
many,TRBV5-1,TRBJ2-3,TRBD2,CASSFLSGTSTDTQYF,TGCGCCAGCAGCTTCCTAAGCGGGACCTCCACAGATACGCAGTATTTT
many,TRBV20-1,TRBJ2-7,TRBD2,CSAISPSGPYYEQYF,TGCAGTGCTATCAGTCCTAGCGGGCCTTACTACGAGCAGTACTTC
many,TRBV10-3,TRBJ1-2,TRBD1,CAISPRTGPNGYTF,TGTGCCATCAGCCCTCGGACAGGGCCTAATGGCTACACCTTC
many,TRBV12-3/TRBV12-4,TRBJ2-7,.,CASSLTTYEQYF,TGTGCCAGCAGCCTCACAACCTACGAGCAGTACTTC
.,TRBV29-1,TRBJ1-1,TRBD1,CSVDRQGEGNTEAFF,TGCAGCGTTGACAGACAGGGAGAAGGGAACACTGAAGCTTTCTTT
few,TRBV4-2,TRBJ1-1,.,CASSRGTVDTEAFF,TGTGCCAGCAGCCGCGGGACGGTAGACACTGAAGCTTTCTTT
.,TRBV6-1,TRBJ2-5,TRBD1,CASSDWDRGQETQYF,TGTGCCAGCAGTGATTGGGACAGGGGGCAAGAGACCCAGTACTTC
many,TRBV6-2/TRBV6-3,TRBJ1-1,.,CASRGVNTEAFF,TGTGCCAGCAGGGGAGTGAACACTGAAGCTTTCTTT
many,TRBV5-1,TRBJ2-1,.,CASRKQAANEQFF,TGCGCCAGCAGAAAACAGGCCGCCAATGAGCAGTTCTTC
once,TRBV4-2,TRBJ2-2,TRBD2,CASRWSGSAGELFF,TGTGCCAGCCGGTGGAGCGGGAGTGCCGGGGAGCTGTTTTTT
many,TRBV5-5,TRBJ2-2,TRBD1,CASSQIPGQGHTGELFF,TGTGCCAGCAGCCAAATTCCGGGACAGGGTCACACCGGGGAGCTGTTTTTT
few,TRBV20-1,TRBJ2-7,TRBD1,CSAQDRGYEQYF,TGCAGTGCCCAGGACAGGGGCTACGAGCAGTACTTC
.,TRBV7-6,TRBJ1-1,.,CASSQNKFTEAFF,TGTGCCAGCAGTCAAAATAAGTTCACTGAAGCTTTCTTT